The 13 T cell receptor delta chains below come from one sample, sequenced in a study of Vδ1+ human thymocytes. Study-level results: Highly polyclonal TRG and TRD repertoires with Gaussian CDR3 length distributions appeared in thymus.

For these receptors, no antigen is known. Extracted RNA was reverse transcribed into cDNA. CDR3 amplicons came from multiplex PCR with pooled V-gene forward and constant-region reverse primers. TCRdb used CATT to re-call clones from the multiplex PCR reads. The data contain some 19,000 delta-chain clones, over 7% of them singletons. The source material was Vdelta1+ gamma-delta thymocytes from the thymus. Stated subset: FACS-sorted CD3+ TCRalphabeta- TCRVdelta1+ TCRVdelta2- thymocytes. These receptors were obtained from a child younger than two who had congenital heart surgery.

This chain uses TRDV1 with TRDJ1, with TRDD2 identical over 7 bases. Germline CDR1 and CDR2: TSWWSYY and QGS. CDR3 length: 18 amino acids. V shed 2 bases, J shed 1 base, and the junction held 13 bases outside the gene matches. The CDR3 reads CALGEALPVHCPTDKLIF. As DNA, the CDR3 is TGTGCTCTTGGGGAAGCCCTTCCTGTTCACTGTCCCACCGATAAACTCATCTTT.

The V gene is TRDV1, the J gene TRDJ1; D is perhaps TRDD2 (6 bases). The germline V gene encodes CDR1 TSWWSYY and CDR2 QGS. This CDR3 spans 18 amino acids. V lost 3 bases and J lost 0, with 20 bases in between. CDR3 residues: CALGDRRPSRKDTDKLIF. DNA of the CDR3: TGTGCTCTTGGGGACCGGAGGCCTTCCCGAAAGGACACCGATAAACTCATCTTT.

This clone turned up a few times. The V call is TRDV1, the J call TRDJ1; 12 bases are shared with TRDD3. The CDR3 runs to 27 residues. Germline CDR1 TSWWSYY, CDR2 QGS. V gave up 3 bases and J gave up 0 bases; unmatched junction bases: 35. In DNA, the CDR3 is TGTGCTCTTGGGGAGTACACCCAGCAAAACTGGGGGATACTAAACGGGGTTCGCGTAAAGTACACCGATAAACTCATCTTT. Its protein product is CALGEYTQQNWGILNGVRVKYTDKLIF.

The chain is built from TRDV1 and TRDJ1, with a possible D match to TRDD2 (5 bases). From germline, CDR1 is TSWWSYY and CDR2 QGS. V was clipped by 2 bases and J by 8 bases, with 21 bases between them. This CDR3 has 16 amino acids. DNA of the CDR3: TGTGCTCTTGGGGAATATACCCGATCTGTTTCCTCCAAACTCATCTTT. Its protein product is CALGEYTRSVSSKLIF.

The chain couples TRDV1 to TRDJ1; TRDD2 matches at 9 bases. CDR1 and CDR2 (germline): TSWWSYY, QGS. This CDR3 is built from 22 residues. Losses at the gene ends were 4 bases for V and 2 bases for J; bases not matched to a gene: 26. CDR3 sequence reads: CALGAYNLPTESWAWWTDKLIF. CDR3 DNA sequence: TGTGCTCTTGGGGCGTATAACCTTCCTACTGAATCATGGGCCTGGTGGACCGATAAACTCATCTTT.

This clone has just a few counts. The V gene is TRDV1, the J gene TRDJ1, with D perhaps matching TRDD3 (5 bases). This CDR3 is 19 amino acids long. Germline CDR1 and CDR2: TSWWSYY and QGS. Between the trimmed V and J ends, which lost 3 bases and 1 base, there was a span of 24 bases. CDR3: CALGEKVTRGLKGTDKLIF. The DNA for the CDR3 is TGTGCTCTTGGGGAGAAAGTTACGCGGGGGCTAAAGGGCACCGATAAACTCATCTTT.

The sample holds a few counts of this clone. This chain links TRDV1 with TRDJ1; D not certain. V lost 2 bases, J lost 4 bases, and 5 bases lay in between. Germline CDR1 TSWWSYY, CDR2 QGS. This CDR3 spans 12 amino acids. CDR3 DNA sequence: TGTGCTCTTGGGGAATCTATCGATAAACTCATCTTT. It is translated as CALGESIDKLIF.

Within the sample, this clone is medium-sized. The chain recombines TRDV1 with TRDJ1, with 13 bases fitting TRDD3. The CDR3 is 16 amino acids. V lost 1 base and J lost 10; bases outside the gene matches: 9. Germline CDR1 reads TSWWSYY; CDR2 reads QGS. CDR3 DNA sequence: TGTGCTCTTGGGGAACCCCCACTACTGGGGGATACGCGACTCATCTTT. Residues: CALGEPPLLGDTRLIF.

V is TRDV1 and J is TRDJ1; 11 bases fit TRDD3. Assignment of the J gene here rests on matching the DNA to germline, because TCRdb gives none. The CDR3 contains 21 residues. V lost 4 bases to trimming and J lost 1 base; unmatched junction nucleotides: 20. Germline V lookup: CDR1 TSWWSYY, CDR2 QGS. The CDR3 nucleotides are TGTGCTCTTGGGGGGCGCCCTTCCTACGATGGGGGATACGTCGGCACCGATAAACTCATCTTT. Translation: CALGGRPSYDGGYVGTDKLIF.

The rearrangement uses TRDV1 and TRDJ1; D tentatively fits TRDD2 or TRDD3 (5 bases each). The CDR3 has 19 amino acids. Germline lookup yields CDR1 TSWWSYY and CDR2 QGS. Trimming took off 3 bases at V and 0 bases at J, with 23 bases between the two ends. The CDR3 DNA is TGTGCTCTTGGGGACTGGGACCCCTACCCTACCCATAACACCGATAAACTCATCTTT. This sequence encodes CALGDWDPYPTHNTDKLIF.

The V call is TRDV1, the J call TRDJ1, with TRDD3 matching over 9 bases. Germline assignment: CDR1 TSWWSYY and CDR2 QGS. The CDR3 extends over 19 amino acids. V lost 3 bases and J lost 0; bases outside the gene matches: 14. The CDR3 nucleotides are TGTGCTCTTGGGGATTCACCCGGTACTGGGGGACTGTACACCGATAAACTCATCTTT. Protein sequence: CALGDSPGTGGLYTDKLIF.

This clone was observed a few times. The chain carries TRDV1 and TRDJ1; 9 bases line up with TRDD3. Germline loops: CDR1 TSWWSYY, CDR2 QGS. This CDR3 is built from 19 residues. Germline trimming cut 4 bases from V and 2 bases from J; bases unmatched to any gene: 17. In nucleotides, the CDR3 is TGTGCTCTTGGGGCAAGAACGTCCGCCTGGGGGATTAGTACCGATAAACTCATCTTT. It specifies CALGARTSAWGISTDKLIF.

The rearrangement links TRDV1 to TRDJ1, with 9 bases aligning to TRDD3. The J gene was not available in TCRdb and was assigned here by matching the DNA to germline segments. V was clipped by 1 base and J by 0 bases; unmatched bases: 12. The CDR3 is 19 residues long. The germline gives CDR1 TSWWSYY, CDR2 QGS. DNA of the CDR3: TGTGCTCTTGGGGAACACATACGGGGGATACATACATACACCGATAAACTCATCTTT. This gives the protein CALGEHIRGIHTYTDKLIF.